These 9 T cell receptor beta chains were sequenced from one sample in a study of Graves' ophthalmopathy and Graves' hyperthyroidism. Scientists amplified the TCR beta CDR3 regions from RNA transcripts. Amplification began with first-round RT-PCR using HTBI primers, then second-round multiplex PCR was performed. TCRdb recomputed calls from the multiplex PCR reads with MiXCR, one row per CDR3 protein. The sample lists about 620,000 distinct CDR3 sequences; roughly 20% were seen once. The specimen sequenced was peripheral blood. Every receptor here comes from a woman younger than 35 with stable Graves' hyperthyroidism. Some clones in this sample may be carry-over from other donors' samples.

V is TRBV28 and J is TRBJ2-2; 7 bases line up with TRBD2. The CDR3 length is 16 residues. The germline V gene has CDR1 MDHEN and CDR2 SYDVKM. With 3 bases clipped from V and 1 base from J, the junction kept 5 bases outside the gene matches. CDR3 amino acids: CASSFSREGNTGELFF. In DNA, the CDR3 is TGTGCCAGCAGTTTTTCCAGGGAGGGGAACACCGGGGAGCTGTTTTTT. Full variable domain (remainder filled in from reference TRBV28 and TRBJ2-2): DVKVTQSSRYLVKRTGEKVFLECVQDMDHENMFWYRQDPGLGLRLIYFSYDVKMKEKGDIPEGYSVSREKKERFSLILESASTNQTSMYLCASSFSREGNTGELFFGEGSRLTVL.

This clonotype was found a few times. The V call is TRBV5-1, the J call TRBJ1-1, with 7 bases aligning to TRBD1. V lost 4 bases, J lost 10 bases, and 7 bases stayed unmatched. Germline lookup yields CDR1 SGHRS and CDR2 YFSETQ. This CDR3 region has 12 residues. The CDR3 loop reads CASSPDRVPAFF. In DNA form, the CDR3 reads TGCGCCAGCAGCCCCGACAGGGTTCCAGCTTTCTTT.

At least ten counts were recorded for this clonotype. The chain combines TRBV5-1 with TRBJ2-5, with a possible D match to TRBD1 (6 bases). The CDR3 is 14 amino acids. V lost 0 bases and J 5 bases, leaving 11 bases between the germline ends. Germline loops: CDR1 SGHRS, CDR2 YFSETQ. The CDR3 sequence: CASSLEGVGETQYF. The CDR3 DNA follows: TGCGCCAGCAGCTTGGAGGGGGTCGGGGAGACCCAGTACTTC.

This clonotype has only a few counts. The V call is TRBV6-1, the J call TRBJ1-5; D uncertain. This CDR3 region has 15 residues. Germline V CDR1 and CDR2: MNHNS, SASEGT. Trimming pared 2 bases from V and 5 bases from J, leaving 13 bases between. This CDR3 reads CASSEWGRAHQPQHF. CDR3 nucleotides: TGTGCCAGCAGTGAATGGGGAAGGGCGCATCAGCCCCAGCATTTT.

The V and J genes are TRBV30 and TRBJ2-7, with D perhaps TRBD1 (6 bases). The CDR3 extends over 14 amino acids. With 4 bases removed from V and 2 bases from J, the gap between germline ends came to 15 bases. From germline, CDR1 is GTSNPN and CDR2 SVGIG (reference sequence). The CDR3 protein is CAWTPSRGTYEQYF. CDR3 nucleotide sequence: TGTGCCTGGACCCCCTCCAGGGGAACCTACGAGCAGTACTTC.

This clonotype was recorded only once. The chain is built from TRBV12-3 or TRBV12-4 and TRBJ2-5; possible D gene TRBD1, 5 bases. V lost 8 bases to trimming and J lost 5 bases, with 18 bases between them. This CDR3 is built from 14 residues. CDR3 region: CASSPQGTFETQYF. The CDR3 DNA reads TGTGCCAGCTCACCCCAGGGTACTTTCGAGACCCAGTACTTC.

This clonotype has at least ten counts. The V gene is TRBV4-1, the J gene TRBJ2-3, with D tentatively TRBD1 (5 bases). The CDR3 runs to 16 residues. In germline, CDR1 is MGHRA, CDR2 YSYEKL. Trimming pared 8 bases from V and 0 bases from J, leaving 18 bases between. Here the CDR3 reads CASANVQGASTDTQYF. The CDR3 DNA reads TGCGCCAGCGCCAACGTACAAGGGGCTAGCACAGATACGCAGTATTTT.

The rearrangement uses TRBV20-1 and TRBJ2-7; 8 bases map to TRBD2. Germline V lookup: CDR1 DFQATT, CDR2 SNEGSKA (reference sequence). J lost 0 bases, V lost 4 bases, and 2 bases had no gene match. CDR3 length: 13 amino acids. In DNA form, the CDR3 reads TGCAGTGCTATTAGCGGGAACTCCTACGAGCAGTACTTC. Translating it yields CSAISGNSYEQYF.

This clonotype was seen at least ten times. This chain uses TRBV6-2 or TRBV6-3 with TRBJ2-7; 8 positions agree with TRBD2. The CDR3 sequence is 14 residues long. Germline values: CDR1 MNHEY, CDR2 SVGEGT. V trimming: 10 bases; J trimming: 6 bases; junction bases outside the gene matches: 14. This CDR3 reads CATQPGGIGIEQYF. In nucleotides, the CDR3 is TGTGCCACCCAACCGGGAGGGATTGGGATCGAGCAGTACTTC.